Below, 26 T cell receptor beta chains from the same sample are listed, as sequenced in a study of T-cell reconstitution after alpha-beta-depleted transplantation in children. Preparation of the TCRbeta library was carried out with unique molecular identifiers. In TCRdb, the PCR reads were re-called with MiXCR into one record per CDR3 protein. The sample shows about 830,000 distinct CDR3 sequences, 16% of them seen only once. Sequences were derived from PBMCs, mostly from graft donor cells, sampled 360 days after TCRalphabeta/CD19-depleted stem cell transplant. The receptors shown here come from a male patient younger than 18 who had a stem cell transplant for acute lymphoblastic leukemia, so the T cells may come from the graft donor.

This clonotype was picked up a small number of times. The chain links TRBV20-1 to TRBJ2-2; D remains ambiguous. The ends were cut back, 1 base at V and 2 bases at J, with 11 bases in the middle. The CDR3 has 15 amino acids. Germline V gene sequence: CDR1 DFQATT, CDR2 SNEGSKA (reference sequence). The CDR3 coding sequence is TGCAGTGCTAGAGGATTTACTCGCAACACCGGGGAGCTGTTTTTT. This gives the protein CSARGFTRNTGELFF.

J is TRBJ1-1 and V is TRBV7-9; unclear D gene. CDR1 and CDR2 from the germline V gene are SEHNR and FQNEAQ (reference sequence). The CDR3 totals 10 residues. The V gene lost 5 bases and the J gene lost 6 bases, with 4 bases spanning the gap. The CDR3 coding sequence is TGTGCCAGCAGCGGGCCTGAAGCTTTCTTT. Translated: CASSGPEAFF.

This chain connects TRBV4-1 to TRBJ2-1, with D possibly matching TRBD2 (6 bases). Per the germline V gene, CDR1 is MGHRA and CDR2 is YSYEKL. Trimming stripped 1 base from V and 8 bases from J, with 18 bases between. The CDR3 sequence is 16 residues long. DNA for the CDR3: TGCGCCAGCAGCCAAGGTGCCGGACTAATTGGCGATGAGCAGTTCTTC. Residues: CASSQGAGLIGDEQFF.

This clonotype was found a few times. The V and J genes are TRBV25-1 and TRBJ1-2; the D is unclear. This CDR3 has 15 amino acids. The V gene's germline CDR1 is MGHDK and CDR2 SYGVNS. The V end was cut by 0 bases, the J end by 2 bases, with 10 bases between. CDR3 loop: CASSEYRTANYGYTF. The CDR3, as DNA: TGTGCCAGCAGTGAATATCGTACGGCCAACTATGGCTACACCTTC.

This sequence joins TRBV5-1 and TRBJ2-7; 8 bases line up with TRBD2. This CDR3 is built from 16 residues. V was clipped by 7 bases and J by 1 base; unmatched bases: 13. CDR1 and CDR2 (germline): SGHRS, YFSETQ. CDR3 loop: CASCPGAGGPSYEQYF. For the CDR3, the DNA is TGCGCCAGCTGCCCAGGGGCGGGAGGTCCTTCCTACGAGCAGTACTTC.

The chain has TRBV9 and TRBJ1-5; no definite D call. The CDR3 contains 14 residues. Trimming took 3 bases from V and 1 from J, leaving 8 bases between them. Germline V lookup: CDR1 SGDLS, CDR2 YYNGEE. The CDR3 region is CASSADISNQPQHF. The CDR3 DNA reads as TGTGCCAGCAGCGCAGACATAAGCAATCAGCCCCAGCATTTT.

This chain links TRBV4-1 with TRBJ2-4; 9 bases are shared with TRBD1. The CDR3 is 18 residues long. CDR1 and CDR2 from the germline V gene are MGHRA and YSYEKL. The V gene end was trimmed by 4 bases and the J gene end by 0 bases; junction bases not matched to a gene: 10. This chain's CDR3 is CASSPGGQGRLAKNIQYF. Written as DNA, the CDR3 is TGCGCCAGCAGCCCGGGGGGACAGGGTCGCCTAGCCAAAAACATTCAGTACTTC.

This clonotype has more than one count but fewer than ten. V and J are TRBV2 and TRBJ1-2; TRBD1 might be the D (5 bases). Trimming shortened V by 6 bases and J by 3 bases, and 17 bases separated the two germline ends. The CDR3 extends over 15 amino acids. Germline CDR1 and CDR2: SNHLY and FYNNEI. The CDR3 loop reads CASRRGPRLDYGYTF. The CDR3 DNA sequence: TGTGCCAGCAGGAGGGGCCCCCGGCTAGACTATGGCTACACCTTC.

The chain carries TRBV7-9 and TRBJ2-7, with 10 nucleotides matching TRBD2. V lost 5 bases, J lost 7 bases, and 14 bases stayed unmatched. Per the germline V gene, CDR1 is SEHNR and CDR2 is FQNEAQ (reference sequence). The CDR3 loop spans 16 amino acids. CDR3 DNA: TGTGCCAGCAGCCCCAATAGCGGGAGGATAGGTTTGGAGCAGTACTTC. Translating it yields CASSPNSGRIGLEQYF.

This chain links TRBV7-8 with TRBJ2-7; maybe TRBD2 (5 bases). In germline, CDR1 is SGHVS, CDR2 FQNEAQ. Trimming took 2 bases from V and 4 from J, leaving 15 bases between them. The CDR3 contains 15 residues. This chain's CDR3 is CASSLSTTVGYEQYF. In DNA form, the CDR3 reads TGTGCCAGCAGCTTATCGACTACGGTTGGGTACGAGCAGTACTTC.

This chain's CDR3 is CASSIDGPDTQYF. The CDR3 coding sequence is TGTGCCAGTAGTATAGACGGGCCAGATACGCAGTATTTT. V is TRBV19 and J is TRBJ2-3; no firm D call. V gave up 0 bases and J gave up 4 bases, with 5 bases separating them. Per germline, CDR1 LNHDA and CDR2 SQIVND (reference sequence). The CDR3 runs 13 residues.

J is TRBJ2-3 and V is TRBV7-9, with a possible D match to TRBD2 (5 bases). V gave up 11 bases and J gave up 5 bases, with 14 bases separating them. Germline assignment: CDR1 SEHNR and CDR2 FQNEAQ (reference sequence). The CDR3 has 12 residues. CDR3 in amino acids: CAGPLAGDTQYF. DNA for the CDR3: TGTGCCGGTCCCCTAGCTGGAGATACGCAGTATTTT.

This clonotype was detected only a few times. This chain uses TRBV14 with TRBJ2-1; 8 nucleotides agree with TRBD1. V lost 4 bases to trimming and J lost 3 bases; unmatched junction nucleotides: 17. CDR1 is SGHDN, CDR2 FVKESK, per germline. This CDR3 spans 19 amino acids. As DNA, the CDR3 is TGTGCCAGCAGCCGACGGACAGGGCCATACCCCTCACGCTACAATGAGCAGTTCTTC. Translated: CASSRRTGPYPSRYNEQFF.

The V and J genes are TRBV4-1 and TRBJ2-7; 8 bases match TRBD2. This CDR3 comprises 16 residues. Looked up from germline, CDR1 is MGHRA and CDR2 is YSYEKL. J was trimmed by 1 base and V by 4 bases; bases with no gene match: 9. For the CDR3, the DNA is TGCGCCAGCAGCCTAACTCCTACTAGCGGATCCTACGAGCAGTACTTC. Translation: CASSLTPTSGSYEQYF.

There are a few counts of this clonotype. This chain uses TRBV7-6 with TRBJ2-1; a possible D gene is TRBD2 (5 bases). This CDR3 is built from 14 residues. V lost 5 bases and J 7 bases, leaving 15 bases between the germline ends. CDR1 and CDR2 (germline): SGHVS, FNYEAQ. As DNA, the CDR3 is TGTGCCAGCAGCCCGGGCCACCCGGGAAATGAGCAGTTCTTC. It yields the protein CASSPGHPGNEQFF.

This clonotype was picked up a small number of times. The chain is built from TRBV27 and TRBJ1-2; 8 bases map to TRBD1. Germline CDR1 and CDR2: MNHEY and SMNVEV (reference sequence). Trimming took 6 bases from V and 1 from J; bases not matched to a gene: 4. This CDR3 is 14 amino acids long. The CDR3 here is CASRRTGSNYGYTF. CDR3 nucleotides: TGTGCCAGCAGGCGGACAGGGAGTAACTATGGCTACACCTTC.

This clonotype was observed a few times. The rearrangement links TRBV18 to TRBJ2-7, with D tentatively TRBD1 (5 bases). In germline, CDR1 is KGHSH, CDR2 LQKENI. The CDR3 has 15 residues. Trimming removed 4 bases at V and 3 bases at J, with 16 bases between. In DNA form, the CDR3 reads TGTGCCAGCTCACAACTTCAAACGCAGGGCTACGAGCAGTACTTC. This sequence encodes CASSQLQTQGYEQYF.

This clonotype was seen a few times. The chain combines TRBV12-3 or TRBV12-4 with TRBJ1-5; D ambiguous. The V end was cut by 4 bases, the J end by 3 bases, with 10 bases between. The CDR3 is made up of 14 amino acids. CDR3 nucleotides: TGTGCCAGCAGTTCCTACAGAAACAATCAGCCCCAGCATTTT. It encodes CASSSYRNNQPQHF.

The gene calls are TRBV20-1 and TRBJ2-2, with unresolved D. CDR1 is DFQATT, CDR2 SNEGSKA, per germline (reference sequence). Trimming cost V 0 bases and J 7 bases, with 3 bases left between them. This CDR3 is built from 11 residues. CDR3 region: CSARELGELFF. As DNA, the CDR3 is TGCAGTGCTAGAGAACTCGGGGAGCTGTTTTTT.

This clonotype was seen a handful of times. The chain combines TRBV20-1 with TRBJ2-5, with 8 bases matching TRBD1. Germline V lookup: CDR1 DFQATT, CDR2 SNEGSKA (reference sequence). The CDR3 length is 14 residues. V lost 0 bases, J lost 4 bases, and 4 bases stayed unmatched. CDR3 nucleotides: TGCAGTGCTAGAGAGGGACAGGCGAGAGAGACCCAGTACTTC. This codes for CSAREGQARETQYF.

This clonotype was detected many times. The chain employs TRBV6-2 or TRBV6-3 and TRBJ2-7, with TRBD2 as a possible D gene (5 bases). The V end was cut by 5 bases, the J end by 0 bases, with 14 bases between. Germline loops: CDR1 MNHEY, CDR2 SVGEGT. This CDR3 is 15 amino acids long. The CDR3 reads CASSPEGVYSYEQYF. CDR3 coding DNA: TGTGCCAGCAGTCCTGAGGGAGTATACTCCTACGAGCAGTACTTC.

This clonotype occurred a few times. This chain uses TRBV7-9 with TRBJ2-3; D remains unclear. Germline CDR1 SEHNR, CDR2 FQNEAQ (reference sequence). Trimming shortened V by 5 bases and J by 7 bases, and 7 bases separated the two germline ends. The CDR3 sequence is 11 residues long. CDR3 coding DNA: TGTGCCAGCAGCCCTCTCCATACGCAGTATTTT. Encoded protein: CASSPLHTQYF. The variable domain in full, completed from reference TRBV7-9 and TRBJ2-3, reads DTGVSQNPRHKITKRGQNVTFRCDPISEHNRLYWYRQTLGQGPEFLTYFQNEAQLEKSRLLSDRFSAERPKGSFSTLEIQRTEQGDSAMYLCASSPLHTQYFGPGTRLTVL.

This clonotype appeared a few times. The CDR3 nucleotides read TGTGCCAGCAGTGTAGCGGGAGGAATCTCCGGGGAGCTGTTTTTT. Translated, it gives CASSVAGGISGELFF. This chain connects TRBV6-1 to TRBJ2-2; 10 bases agree with TRBD2. Germline V CDR1 and CDR2: MNHNS, SASEGT. The CDR3 extends over 15 amino acids. V shed 4 bases, J shed 6 bases, and the junction held 5 bases outside the gene matches.

This clonotype turned up a few times. This chain connects TRBV5-1 to TRBJ2-3; D is possibly TRBD1 (6 bases). The CDR3 contains 16 residues. The V end was cut by 0 bases, the J end by 3 bases, with 14 bases between. Per the germline V gene, CDR1 is SGHRS and CDR2 is YFSETQ. The CDR3 spells CASSLVGAQETDTQYF. The CDR3 DNA follows: TGCGCCAGCAGCTTGGTGGGGGCGCAAGAAACAGATACGCAGTATTTT. Complete variable domain (other parts from reference TRBV5-1 and TRBJ2-3): KAGVTQTPRYLIKTRGQQVTLSCSPISGHRSVSWYQQTPGQGLQFLFEYFSETQRNKGNFPGRFSGRQFSNSRSEMNVSTLELGDSALYLCASSLVGAQETDTQYFGPGTRLTVL.

This clonotype has only a few counts. The chain carries TRBV10-3 and TRBJ2-1, with 11 nucleotides matching TRBD2. Trimming removed 2 bases from V and 5 bases from J; junction bases left unmatched: 2. The CDR3 is 15 amino acids. Per germline, CDR1 ENHRY and CDR2 SYGVKD. DNA of the CDR3: TGTGCCATCAGTGAGGGACTAGCGGGTAACAATGAGCAGTTCTTC. This encodes CAISEGLAGNNEQFF.

The J gene is TRBJ2-7, the V gene TRBV11-2; D may be TRBD2 (5 bases). The CDR3 contains 15 residues. Looked up from germline, CDR1 is SGHAT and CDR2 is FQNNGV. Trimming took 6 bases from V and 2 from J, leaving 17 bases between them. CDR3 amino acids: CASRGIVDFTYEQYF. CDR3 DNA: TGTGCCAGCAGGGGGATCGTGGACTTTACCTACGAGCAGTACTTC.